This TCR beta chain was identified in a study of blood T cell repertoires in COVID-19. Across the whole study: The origin of the acute and convalescent COVID-19 samples was the United States, Italy and Spain.

The CDR3 is 12 residues long. Trimming pared 7 bases from V and 3 bases from J, leaving 9 bases between. Germline V CDR1 and CDR2: SNHLY, FYNNEI. In the original workflow: Reference gene primer amplification gave estimated nucleated cell counts. Sequencing was performed with immunoSEQ multiplex PCR; in TCRdb, only in-frame clones are kept and a portion is missing. The D gene and trimming were derived from the DNA, and the V and J assignments and clone size from that table. The sample carries about 170,000 clones, approximately 84% recorded once. The source of this sequence is a middle-aged man who had recovered from COVID-19. Sequences were obtained from peripheral blood. The chain is built from TRBV2 and TRBJ2-5, with unresolved D. The CDR3 region has the DNA TGTGCCAGCAACTGGCAGGAAGAGACCCAGTACTTC. Its protein is CASNWQEETQYF.